This TCR beta chain was observed in a study of patients and donors after allogeneic stem cell transplantation. The CDR3 is 16 residues long. Germline CDR1 reads SSHAT; CDR2 reads FNYEAQ (reference sequence). Trimming removed 0 bases from V and 8 bases from J, with 16 bases in between. A few counts support this clonotype. TCRdb analysed the RT-PCR reads with MiXCR anew, one entry per CDR3 protein. The table records 65,000 to 80,000 distinct CDR3 sequences, roughly 29% of them present only once. The clonotype comes from a human donor who was either an allogeneic HSCT recipient or a stem cell or donor lymphocyte infusion donor (not recorded which). It is not recorded whose cells these are; they may come from a transplant donor. The specimen sequenced was blood, either unsorted or a sorted T cell fraction (not recorded which). This rearrangement joins TRBV7-7 to TRBJ1-4; perhaps TRBD1 as D (5 bases). CDR3 DNA sequence: TGTGCCAGCAGCTTAGCGCTCGGGCAGGGCCCCGAAAAACTGTTTTTT. This encodes CASSLALGQGPEKLFF.